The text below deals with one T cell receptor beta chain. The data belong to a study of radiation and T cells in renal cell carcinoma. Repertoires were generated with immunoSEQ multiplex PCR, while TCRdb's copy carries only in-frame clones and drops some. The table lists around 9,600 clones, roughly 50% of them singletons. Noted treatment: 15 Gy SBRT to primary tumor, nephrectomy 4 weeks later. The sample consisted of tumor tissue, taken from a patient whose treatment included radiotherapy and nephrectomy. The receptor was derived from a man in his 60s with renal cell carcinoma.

The CDR3 DNA is TGTGCCACCAGCGCCGTAAGGGGGGGGAATCAGCCCCAGCATTTT. Its protein is CATSAVRGGNQPQHF. The chain combines TRBV15 with TRBJ1-5, with D perhaps matching TRBD1 (6 bases). There are 15 residues in the CDR3. Per germline, CDR1 LNHNV and CDR2 YYDKDF (reference sequence). The ends were cut back, 5 bases at V and 4 bases at J, with 15 bases in the middle. The full variable domain, its missing parts supplied by reference TRBV15 and TRBJ1-5, is DAMVIQNPRYQVTQFGKPVTLSCSQTLNHNVMYWYQQKSSQAPKLLFHYYDKDFNNEADTPDNFQSRRPNTSFCFLDIRSPGLGDTAMYLCATSAVRGGNQPQHFGDGTRLSIL.